This TCR beta chain was captured in a study of blood T cell repertoires in COVID-19. For the study at large: Some COVID-19 samples were acute and others convalescent; all came from the United States, Italy and Spain.

The CDR3 runs to 16 residues. Trimming pared 1 base from V and 4 bases from J, leaving 16 bases between. Germline V gene data show CDR1 as MGHDK and CDR2 as SYGVNS. TCRdb's copy holds only in-frame clones and misses some; the assay was immunoSEQ multiplex PCR. The data hold roughly 24,000 clones, with about 91% observed a single time. This clonotype was sampled from a human donor in a cohort sampled during active COVID-19. The rearrangement uses TRBV25-1 and TRBJ1-1; no clear D gene. The sample was peripheral blood. CDR3 bases: TGTGCCAGCAGTGAATCCTCTCCCTCTAGTCTCACTGAAGCTTTCTTT. Amino acid sequence: CASSESSPSSLTEAFF.